This T cell receptor (beta chain) was profiled in a study of neurological immune-mediated disorders. As for the study in general: The approximately 34 multiple sclerosis patients comprised some 30 relapsing-remitting and 3 secondary progressive cases.

Points from the study as a whole: CDR3 amino acid sequences of expanded clones were not shared across subjects, a result suggesting private repertoires in all groups. HTLV-1-associated myelopathy displayed the greatest TCR clonal expansion, and multiple sclerosis exhibited the smallest, lower than that of healthy controls.

Time point: longitudinal time-point 2. This clonotype was detected many times. Its antigen is undetermined. Each sequencing run yielded over 160 million TCR-beta sequences from 15-18 subjects. MiXCR was run by TCRdb on the 5' RACE reads, yielding one entry per CDR3 protein. The sample includes 80,000 to 100,000 distinct CDR3 sequences, around 6% of them seen just once. The TCR sequence derives from a woman aged 60-75 years with multiple sclerosis. The sample comprised PBMCs.

The CDR3, as DNA: TGTGCCACCAGCAGCCCTCGGGACAGCTCGAACTATGGCTACACCTTC. This encodes CATSSPRDSSNYGYTF. This chain uses TRBV15 with TRBJ1-2; 7 bases match TRBD1. From germline, CDR1 is LNHNV and CDR2 YYDKDF (reference sequence). The CDR3 is 16 amino acids. V shed 3 bases, J shed 2 bases, and the junction held 9 bases outside the gene matches.